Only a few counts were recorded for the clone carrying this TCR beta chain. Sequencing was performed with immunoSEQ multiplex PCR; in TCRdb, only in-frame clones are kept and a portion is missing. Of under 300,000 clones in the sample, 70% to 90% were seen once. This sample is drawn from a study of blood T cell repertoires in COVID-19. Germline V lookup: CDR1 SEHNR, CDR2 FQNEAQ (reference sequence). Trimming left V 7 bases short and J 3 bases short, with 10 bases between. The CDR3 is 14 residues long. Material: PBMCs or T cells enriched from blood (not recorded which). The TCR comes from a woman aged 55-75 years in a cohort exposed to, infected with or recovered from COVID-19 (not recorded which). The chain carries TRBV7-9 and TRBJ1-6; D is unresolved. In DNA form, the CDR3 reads TGTGCCAGCACTCCCGAGAGCTATAATTCACCCCTCCACTTT. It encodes CASTPESYNSPLHF.